This T cell receptor beta chain derives from a study of blood T cell repertoires in COVID-19. At the level of the study: The United States, Italy and Spain provided the acute and convalescent COVID-19 samples.

CDR1 and CDR2 from the germline V gene are MNHEY and SVGAGI. V was trimmed by 4 bases and J by 2 bases, leaving 14 bases between them. The CDR3 spans 15 residues. TCRdb keeps only in-frame clones here, not all; method: immunoSEQ multiplex PCR. The data show 650,000 to 800,000 clones, with about 87% seen just once and 0.2% to 0.3% held by the top ten. The receptor was isolated from a woman aged 18-35 years with acute or convalescent COVID-19. The sequenced material came from peripheral blood. The chain joins TRBV6-5 to TRBJ1-1, with D possibly TRBD1 on 5 matching bases. This chain's CDR3 is CASSFQGGRNTEAFF. In DNA, the CDR3 is TGTGCCAGCAGTTTTCAGGGTGGGCGAAACACTGAAGCTTTCTTT.